Shown below are 20 T cell receptor beta chains from a single sample sequenced in a study of T cell changes during pregnancy in multiple sclerosis. Profiling relied on immunoSEQ multiplex PCR, and the TCRdb table lists in-frame clones only, not all of them. Of tens of thousands of clones in the sample, 90% to 95% were seen once. Material: peripheral blood, obtained before pregnancy. The receptor set was obtained from a female donor with multiple sclerosis, enrolled in a pregnancy study.

The chain carries TRBV11-2 and TRBJ1-2; D gene unclear. The CDR3 consists of 11 residues. The germline V and J ends were trimmed by 0 bases and 7 bases, with 3 bases remaining between them. CDR1 SGHAT and CDR2 FQNNGV come from the germline V gene. The CDR3 DNA reads as TGTGCCAGCAGCTTAGACCTTGGCTACACCTTC. This codes for CASSLDLGYTF.

This rearrangement joins TRBV11-1 to TRBJ2-5; tentative D call: TRBD2 (5 bases). Germline assignment: CDR1 SGHAT and CDR2 FQDESV (reference sequence). The CDR3 length is 15 residues. V gave up 1 base and J gave up 2 bases, with 11 bases separating them. The CDR3 DNA sequence: TGTGCCAGCAGCTTAGGGAGGCCTGGGCAAGAGACCCAGTACTTC. Translating gives CASSLGRPGQETQYF.

This clone was seen only once. The genes are TRBV5-4 and TRBJ1-1; perhaps TRBD1 as D (5 bases). CDR1 SGHNT and CDR2 YYREEE come from the germline V gene (reference sequence). The V and J ends lost 0 bases and 2 bases respectively, with 8 bases between them. There are 14 residues in the CDR3. The CDR3 sequence: CASSLAQGNTEAFF. As DNA, the CDR3 is TGTGCCAGCAGCTTGGCTCAGGGAAACACTGAAGCTTTCTTT.

The chain joins TRBV7-6 to TRBJ2-5; 8 bases line up with TRBD1. The junction had 5 bases not matched to a gene; V was cut back by 0 bases and J by 5 bases. This CDR3 is 15 amino acids long. Germline loops: CDR1 SGHVS, CDR2 FNYEAQ. The CDR3 reads CASSLAGTGPETQYF. The CDR3 DNA follows: TGTGCCAGCAGCTTAGCAGGGACAGGTCCGGAGACCCAGTACTTC.

In nucleotides, the CDR3 is TGTGCCAGCGCCCCAAGGGCCGAGAAGCGGGCTTTCTTT. Its translation is CASAPRAEKRAFF. The rearrangement joins TRBV19 to TRBJ1-1; D gene unclear. Trimming removed 9 bases at V and 11 bases at J, with 22 bases between. The germline gives CDR1 LNHDA, CDR2 SQIVND (reference sequence). There are 13 residues in the CDR3.

The V call is TRBV19, the J call TRBJ2-2; 8 bases are a match to TRBD1. V trimming: 8 bases; J trimming: 5 bases; junction bases outside the gene matches: 4. Looked up from germline, CDR1 is LNHDA and CDR2 is SQIVND (reference sequence). The CDR3 is 13 amino acids. The chain's CDR3 is CASGQGWTGELFF. The CDR3 nucleotides are TGTGCCAGTGGACAGGGTTGGACCGGGGAGCTGTTTTTT.

The chain combines TRBV7-9 with TRBJ2-4, with D possibly matching TRBD2 (5 bases). Trimming cost V 2 bases and J 6 bases, with 8 bases left between them. Looked up from germline, CDR1 is SEHNR and CDR2 is FQNEAQ (reference sequence). The CDR3 consists of 13 residues. CDR3 loop: CASSLTGSNIQYF. CDR3 nucleotides: TGTGCCAGCAGCTTAACGGGGTCAAACATTCAGTACTTC.

The chain couples TRBV9 to TRBJ1-1, with 7 positions matching TRBD1. The CDR3 runs to 14 residues. V lost 4 bases and J lost 1; bases outside the gene matches: 4. Germline assignment: CDR1 SGDLS and CDR2 YYNGEE. The CDR3 loop is CASSLGQKNTEAFF. DNA for the CDR3: TGTGCCAGCAGCTTGGGACAGAAGAACACTGAAGCTTTCTTT.

In this sample, this clone turned up a few times. The gene calls are TRBV30 and TRBJ1-1; TRBD1 matches 8 bases. After removal of 2 bases from V and 3 bases from J, the junction contained 14 bases not matched to a gene. CDR3 size: 17 residues. Per germline, CDR1 GTSNPN and CDR2 SVGIG (reference sequence). This CDR3 is CAWSLPVLTGEDTEAFF. As DNA, the CDR3 is TGTGCCTGGAGTCTCCCCGTACTGACAGGGGAGGACACTGAAGCTTTCTTT. The full variable domain, completed using reference TRBV30 and TRBJ1-1, is SQTIHQWPATLVQPVGSPLSLECTVEGTSNPNLYWYRQAAGRGLQLLFYSVGIGQISSEVPQNLSASRPQDRQFILSSKKLLLSDSGFYLCAWSLPVLTGEDTEAFFGQGTRLTVV.

The chain has TRBV18 and TRBJ2-2; a weak D match, TRBD1 (5 bases). CDR3 size: 13 residues. Germline CDR1 and CDR2: KGHSH and LQKENI. V lost 4 bases and J 8 bases, leaving 11 bases between the germline ends. The CDR3 here is CASSQSRDGELFF. CDR3 bases: TGTGCCAGCTCACAAAGCAGGGATGGGGAGCTGTTTTTT.

V and J are TRBV29-1 and TRBJ1-2; TRBD1 matches 10 bases. This CDR3 region has 15 residues. Germline V CDR1 and CDR2: SQVTM, ANQGSEA. J lost 1 base, V lost 6 bases, and 8 bases had no gene match. The CDR3 loop is CSVRAGTGDNYGYTF. For the CDR3, the DNA is TGCAGCGTGAGGGCCGGGACAGGGGATAACTATGGCTACACCTTC.

This chain connects TRBV10-3 to TRBJ2-1; the D gene is possibly TRBD1 (6 bases). The CDR3 spans 12 residues. The germline V and J ends were trimmed by 6 bases and 6 bases, with 9 bases remaining between them. CDR1 and CDR2 (germline): ENHRY, SYGVKD. This chain's CDR3 is CAISLGGNEQFF. The DNA of the CDR3 is TGTGCCATCAGCCTAGGGGGCAATGAGCAGTTCTTC.

CDR3 in DNA: TGTGCCAGCAGCTTGATGGGGGGTAATGAAAAACTGTTTTTT. Protein: CASSLMGGNEKLFF. This chain connects TRBV5-5 to TRBJ1-4, with TRBD1 as a possible D gene (5 bases). Trimming removed 1 base at V and 4 bases at J, with 8 bases between. This CDR3 is built from 14 residues. Germline V CDR1 and CDR2: SGHKS, YYEKEE (reference sequence). The full variable domain, rest sourced from reference TRBV5-5 and TRBJ1-4, is DAGVTQSPTHLIKTRGQQVTLRCSPISGHKSVSWYQQVLGQGPQFIFQYYEKEERGRGNFPDRFSARQFPNYSSELNVNALLLGDSALYLCASSLMGGNEKLFFGSGTQLSVL.

J is TRBJ1-3 and V is TRBV7-2, with TRBD1 as a possible D gene (5 bases). The CDR3 consists of 16 residues. Between the trimmed V and J ends, which lost 2 bases and 2 bases, there was a span of 13 bases. Per germline, CDR1 SGHTA and CDR2 FQGNSA. CDR3 bases: TGTGCCAGCAGCTTAACGGGAGACAGCGCTGGAAACACCATATATTTT. This gives the protein CASSLTGDSAGNTIYF.

V is TRBV4-1 and J is TRBJ1-4; 8 bases map to TRBD1. V gave up 4 bases and J gave up 9 bases; unmatched junction bases: 10. This CDR3 contains 15 residues. Germline V lookup: CDR1 MGHRA, CDR2 YSYEKL. In DNA form, the CDR3 reads TGCGCCAGCAGCCTCGACAGGGGACCCTCCAAAAAACTGTTTTTT. Protein sequence: CASSLDRGPSKKLFF.

CDR3 sequence reads: CASSPMSPGGQPQHF. The CDR3 bases are TGTGCCAGCAGTCCAATGAGCCCCGGGGGTCAGCCCCAGCATTTT. This sequence joins TRBV2 and TRBJ1-5; D is possibly TRBD1 (5 bases). The CDR3 spans 15 residues. Per the germline V gene, CDR1 is SNHLY and CDR2 is FYNNEI. V lost 5 bases, J lost 6 bases, and 17 bases lay in between. The whole variable domain, filled in from reference TRBV2 and TRBJ1-5, reads EPEVTQTPSHQVTQMGQEVILRCVPISNHLYFYWYRQILGQKVEFLVSFYNNEISEKSEIFDDQFSVERPDGSNFTLKIRSTKLEDSAMYFCASSPMSPGGQPQHFGDGTRLSIL.

The chain couples TRBV6-1 to TRBJ1-4; 7 positions match TRBD1. Per the germline V gene, CDR1 is MNHNS and CDR2 is SASEGT. The CDR3 extends over 15 amino acids. Trimming removed 6 bases from V and 3 bases from J; junction bases left unmatched: 7. The CDR3 DNA follows: TGTGCCAGCAGAGCCCCCGGGACAGCTAATGAAAAACTGTTTTTT. It encodes CASRAPGTANEKLFF.

V and J are TRBV2 and TRBJ1-1; D is ambiguous. The CDR3 is made up of 14 amino acids. CDR1 is SNHLY and CDR2 is FYNNEI in the germline V gene. The V gene lost 6 bases and the J gene lost 3 bases, with 14 bases spanning the gap. For the CDR3, the DNA is TGTGCCAGCAGACTACGAGGAGAGTACACTGAAGCTTTCTTT. Protein sequence: CASRLRGEYTEAFF. The full variable domain, completed using reference TRBV2 and TRBJ1-1, is EPEVTQTPSHQVTQMGQEVILRCVPISNHLYFYWYRQILGQKVEFLVSFYNNEISEKSEIFDDQFSVERPDGSNFTLKIRSTKLEDSAMYFCASRLRGEYTEAFFGQGTRLTVV.

CDR3 in amino acids: CASSLVGSGGAGETQYF. CDR3 in DNA: TGTGCCAGCAGCTTGGTCGGTAGCGGGGGGGCCGGAGAGACCCAGTACTTC. The J gene is TRBJ2-5, the V gene TRBV5-6, with 11 bases fitting TRBD2. From germline, CDR1 is SGHDT and CDR2 YYEEEE. The CDR3 runs to 17 residues. Trimming took 0 bases from V and 4 from J; bases not matched to a gene: 8.

This chain links TRBV7-9 with TRBJ2-7; 10 bases are a match to TRBD2. Germline lookup yields CDR1 SEHNR and CDR2 FQNEAQ (reference sequence). V lost 2 bases to trimming and J lost 3 bases; unmatched junction nucleotides: 4. This CDR3 contains 15 residues. The CDR3 reads CASSLSVAGGYEQYF. The CDR3 region has the DNA TGTGCCAGCAGCTTATCGGTAGCGGGGGGCTACGAGCAGTACTTC.